These T cell receptor beta chains were read from a single sample in a study of T cells after yellow fever vaccination. TCRdb used MiXCR to reprocess the 5' RACE reads, holding one entry per CDR3 protein. The table shows some 320,000 distinct CDR3 sequences, with about 8.7% occurring only once. This specimen was PBMCs, taken on the day of the first yellow fever vaccination. These receptors were collected from a man aged 18 to 29 who received the YFV17D yellow fever vaccine. CDR3s include the opening cysteine and the closing phenylalanine or tryptophan. D genes are given only for firm matches. A clone size is listed for some rows: how often the clone was seen (once, few, many), or a class if it is expanded.

J: TRBJ2-3; size: few; D: .; V: TRBV4-3; CDR3: CASSQEGITRDTQYF; DNA: TGCGCCAGCAGCCAAGAGGGGATTACCAGAGATACGCAGTATTTT
J: TRBJ2-2; size: .; D: TRBD2; V: TRBV12-3/TRBV12-4; CDR3: CASSPSTSGGRTGELFF; DNA: TGTGCCAGCAGCCCTTCGACTAGCGGGGGACGCACCGGGGAGCTGTTTTTT
J: TRBJ2-5; size: .; D: TRBD2; V: TRBV6-2/TRBV6-3; CDR3: CASTLPPQRGVQETQYF; DNA: TGTGCCAGCACCCTCCCGCCCCAGCGGGGGGTACAAGAGACCCAGTACTTC
J: TRBJ1-2; size: few; D: .; V: TRBV5-1; CDR3: CASSPDGNYGYTF; DNA: TGCGCCAGCAGCCCGGACGGGAACTATGGCTACACCTTC
J: TRBJ2-6; size: .; D: .; V: TRBV6-5; CDR3: CASSYGVGANVLTF; DNA: TGTGCCAGCAGTTACGGGGTCGGGGCCAACGTCCTGACTTTC
J: TRBJ1-5; size: many; D: .; V: TRBV7-9; CDR3: CASSLVGNQPQHF; DNA: TGTGCCAGCAGCTTAGTGGGGAATCAGCCCCAGCATTTT
J: TRBJ2-3; size: many; D: .; V: TRBV7-9; CDR3: CASLGRGTDTQYF; DNA: TGTGCCAGCCTAGGCAGGGGCACAGATACGCAGTATTTT
J: TRBJ2-6; size: many; D: .; V: TRBV3-1; CDR3: CASSQPEGSDGANVLTF; DNA: TGTGCCAGCAGCCAACCGGAGGGTTCTGACGGGGCCAACGTCCTGACTTTC
J: TRBJ2-1; size: .; D: TRBD2; V: TRBV11-2; CDR3: CASSSLTSVSSYNEQFF; DNA: TGTGCCAGCAGCTCGCTAACTAGCGTGAGCTCCTACAATGAGCAGTTCTTC
J: TRBJ1-5; size: many; D: .; V: TRBV5-1; CDR3: CASSLDSPYNQPQHF; DNA: TGCGCCAGCAGCTTGGACTCCCCATACAATCAGCCCCAGCATTTT
J: TRBJ2-3; size: .; D: TRBD2; V: TRBV19; CDR3: CATLRAGSSTDTQYF; DNA: TGTGCCACCCTAAGAGCGGGGTCTAGCACAGATACGCAGTATTTT
J: TRBJ2-1; size: few; D: .; V: TRBV20-1; CDR3: CSARVSRGNNEQFF; DNA: TGCAGTGCTAGAGTTTCGCGGGGAAACAATGAGCAGTTCTTC
J: TRBJ1-4; size: .; D: .; V: TRBV6-2/TRBV6-3; CDR3: CASSFGTENEKLFF; DNA: TGTGCCAGCAGTTTCGGGACGGAGAATGAAAAACTGTTTTTT
J: TRBJ2-3; size: few; D: .; V: TRBV6-5; CDR3: CASSYTPRGGGTDTQYF; DNA: TGTGCCAGCAGTTACACCCCCAGGGGCGGTGGCACAGATACGCAGTATTTT
J: TRBJ2-7; size: few; D: .; V: TRBV29-1; CDR3: CSVSPGRGGKGSYEQYF; DNA: TGCAGCGTGAGCCCGGGCAGGGGGGGCAAAGGCTCCTACGAGCAGTACTTC
J: TRBJ1-1; size: .; D: .; V: TRBV19; CDR3: CASSDLGHKNTEAFF; DNA: TGTGCCAGTAGTGATCTTGGACACAAGAACACTGAAGCTTTCTTT
J: TRBJ2-2; size: few; D: TRBD1; V: TRBV19; CDR3: CASSAGTGGTGELFF; DNA: TGTGCCAGCAGCGCTGGGACAGGGGGCACCGGGGAACTGTTTTTT
J: TRBJ1-1; size: .; D: .; V: TRBV20-1; CDR3: CSAPARGWITEAFF; DNA: TGCAGTGCCCCCGCTAGGGGGTGGATCACTGAAGCTTTCTTT